This TCR beta chain came from a study of a mutant IDH1 vaccine in newly diagnosed glioma. This clone was found a few times. As yet, its antigen is unknown. This CDR3 has 13 amino acids. CDR1 MDHEN and CDR2 SYDVKM come from the germline V gene. V was shortened by 7 bases and J by 4 bases, with 11 bases between the two germline ends. TCRdb's copy holds only in-frame clones and misses some; the assay was immunoSEQ multiplex PCR. The table lists some 64,000 clones, approximately 84% of them singletons. Time point described: week 11, during vaccination. One vaccine dose held 300 ug of mutant IDH1 20-mer peptide and came with topical imiquimod.

V gene TRBV28 combines with J gene TRBJ1-5, with D uncertain. The receptor's source is a woman between 45 and 65 years old with glioma. The sequences come from PBMCs, collected from a glioma patient whose treatment included an IDH1 peptide vaccine. For the CDR3, the DNA is TGTGCCAGCACTAGGGTCAGAAATCAGCCCCAGCATTTT. This codes for CASTRVRNQPQHF.